The 20 T cell receptor beta chains below all came from one sample that was sequenced in a study of technical replicates of blood from a handful of donors (dated by TCRdb to 2016 to 2017). Library preparation used the immunoSEQ multiplex PCR assay. The table was pulled from immuneACCESS by TCRdb, which kept in-frame rearrangements only. Such tables lose some clones; where checked, under half of the loss comes from unresolved V genes, and the rest has no known cause. Within this sample are some 70,000 clones, with 85% to 95% of them counted one time only. The ten largest clonotypes hold about 0.4% of the sample. The sample comprised T cells isolated from PBMCs. The origin of the receptors is a human donor in good health.

The chain employs TRBV19 and TRBJ1-1; D ambiguous. V was pared by 3 bases and J by 9 bases, with 8 bases between. CDR1 LNHDA and CDR2 SQIVND come from the germline V gene (reference sequence). The CDR3 runs to 11 residues. The CDR3 DNA reads as TGTGCCAGTAGTATCGTATGGCAAGCTTTCTTT. Amino acid sequence: CASSIVWQAFF. Based on the CDR3 plus reference TRBV19 and TRBJ1-1, the full variable domain is DGGITQSPKYLFRKEGQNVTLSCEQNLNHDAMYWYRQDPGQGLRLIYYSQIVNDFQKGDIAEGYSVSREKKESFPLTVTSAQKNPTAFYLCASSIVWQAFFGQGTRLTVV.

This clone was picked up one time. The rearrangement links TRBV5-1 to TRBJ1-1; maybe TRBD1 (6 bases). Trimming removed 1 base at V and 3 bases at J, with 7 bases between. Germline V CDR1 and CDR2: SGHRS, YFSETQ. The CDR3 length is 13 residues. CDR3 residues: CASSLQGHTEAFF. The DNA for the CDR3 is TGCGCCAGCAGCTTGCAGGGGCACACTGAAGCTTTCTTT.

The chain recombines TRBV5-8 with TRBJ1-4; D not certain. The germline V gene has CDR1 SGHTS and CDR2 YDEGEE. V lost 5 bases and J 14 bases, leaving 16 bases between the germline ends. The CDR3 loop spans 12 amino acids. CDR3 region: CASSSNAGHLFF. As DNA, the CDR3 is TGTGCCAGCAGTTCCAACGCTGGGCATCTGTTTTTT. Full variable domain (remainder filled in from reference TRBV5-8 and TRBJ1-4): EAGVTQSPTHLIKTRGQQATLRCSPISGHTSVYWYQQALGLGLQFLLWYDEGEERNRGNFPPRFSGRQFPNYSSELNVNALELEDSALYLCASSSNAGHLFFGSGTQLSVL.

In nucleotides, the CDR3 is TGCGCCAGCAGCCAAGGAACAGGGATCACTGAAGCTTTCTTT. It is translated as CASSQGTGITEAFF. V and J are TRBV4-3 and TRBJ1-1; D is possibly TRBD1 (6 bases). This CDR3 contains 14 residues. Trimming removed 1 base at V and 4 bases at J, with 10 bases between. Germline V gives CDR1 LGHNA, CDR2 YSLEER.

This clone was counted a single time. The chain has TRBV29-1 and TRBJ2-1; D gene unclear. CDR1 is SQVTM and CDR2 is ANQGSEA in the germline V gene. Trimming removed 6 bases from V and 1 base from J, with 13 bases in between. The CDR3 length is 14 residues. DNA for the CDR3: TGCAGCGTCGCTTCAGGTTCATCCTACAATGAGCAGTTCTTC. As protein: CSVASGSSYNEQFF.

The chain links TRBV27 to TRBJ2-1, with 9 positions matching TRBD2. V lost 1 base and J lost 0; bases outside the gene matches: 4. Germline assignment: CDR1 MNHEY and CDR2 SMNVEV (reference sequence). The CDR3 runs to 17 residues. The CDR3 loop is CASSLFLAGISYNEQFF. The CDR3 DNA follows: TGTGCCAGCAGTTTATTCCTAGCGGGGATCTCCTACAATGAGCAGTTCTTC.

CDR3 sequence (DNA): TGTGCCAGCAGCCAAGGGAATCCGGGGGGTGAGCAGTTCTTC. Amino acid sequence: CASSQGNPGGEQFF. The rearrangement uses TRBV4-2 and TRBJ2-1; TRBD2 matches at 7 bases. The CDR3 contains 14 residues. Losses at the gene ends were 1 base for V and 9 bases for J; bases not matched to a gene: 6. CDR1 is LGHNA, CDR2 YNFKEQ, per germline.

The chain combines TRBV11-3 with TRBJ2-2, with 12 bases that match TRBD2. The CDR3 sequence is 15 residues long. V gave up 5 bases and J gave up 7 bases; unmatched junction bases: 5. Germline assignment: CDR1 SGHNT and CDR2 YENEEA. The CDR3: CASSASGRARGELFF. The CDR3 DNA reads TGTGCCAGCAGCGCTAGCGGGAGGGCCCGCGGGGAGCTGTTTTTT.

This clone appeared a few times. The chain uses TRBV5-1 and TRBJ1-4, with a weak D call TRBD1 (5 bases). The CDR3 length is 16 residues. From germline, CDR1 is SGHRS and CDR2 YFSETQ. V gave up 5 bases and J gave up 8 bases, with 22 bases separating them. In nucleotides, the CDR3 is TGCGCCAGCAGTCCGGGGGAAGGTGTATGGGGAGAAAAACTGTTTTTT. Encoded protein: CASSPGEGVWGEKLFF.

This clone was picked up a small number of times. The V gene is TRBV25-1, the J gene TRBJ1-1; 7 bases agree with TRBD1. CDR3 length: 12 residues. The germline V gene has CDR1 MGHDK and CDR2 SYGVNS. Unmatched junction bases numbered 4, after V lost 5 bases and J lost 7 bases. CDR3 bases: TGTGCCAGCAGTTTCCGGGACAGTGAAGCTTTCTTT. Amino acid sequence: CASSFRDSEAFF.

This rearrangement joins TRBV7-2 to TRBJ2-3; 8 bases fit TRBD2. V gave up 5 bases and J gave up 2 bases; unmatched junction bases: 15. CDR1 is SGHTA and CDR2 is FQGNSA in the germline V gene. CDR3 length: 18 residues. Written as DNA, the CDR3 is TGTGCCAGCAGCGCCGGACTAGCAGGACTCCAAACCACAGATACGCAGTATTTT. Protein: CASSAGLAGLQTTDTQYF.

The rearrangement uses TRBV20-1 and TRBJ1-1, with D hard to call. The germline V and J ends were trimmed by 5 bases and 10 bases, with 11 bases remaining between them. Germline V gene data show CDR1 as DFQATT and CDR2 as SNEGSKA (reference sequence). The CDR3 has 10 amino acids. As DNA, the CDR3 is TGCAGTGCTCTCATAGGGAGAGCTTTCTTT. Protein product: CSALIGRAFF.

J is TRBJ2-2 and V is TRBV7-3, with TRBD2 identical over 9 bases. The J segment lost 5 bases and the V segment lost 4 bases, leaving 8 bases of the junction unmatched. The CDR3 has 16 amino acids. Germline-derived CDR1 and CDR2 are SGHTA and FQGTGA. CDR3 loop: CASSSGLASGTGELFF. Written as DNA, the CDR3 is TGTGCCAGCAGCTCGGGACTAGCAAGCGGGACCGGGGAGCTGTTTTTT.

This rearrangement joins TRBV9 to TRBJ2-7; 8 positions match TRBD1. The CDR3 consists of 15 residues. Looked up from germline, CDR1 is SGDLS and CDR2 is YYNGEE. V trimming: 2 bases; J trimming: 1 base; junction bases outside the gene matches: 5. CDR3 nucleotides: TGTGCCAGCAGCGTGACAGGGGTTGGGTCCTACGAGCAGTACTTC. This codes for CASSVTGVGSYEQYF. The variable domain in full, completed from reference TRBV9 and TRBJ2-7, reads DSGVTQTPKHLITATGQRVTLRCSPRSGDLSVYWYQQSLDQGLQFLIQYYNGEERAKGNILERFSAQQFPDLHSELNLSSLELGDSALYFCASSVTGVGSYEQYFGPGTRLTVT.

The chain joins TRBV7-2 to TRBJ1-5; D is ambiguous. V lost 0 bases to trimming and J lost 6 bases, with 12 bases between them. CDR1 and CDR2 from the germline V gene are SGHTA and FQGNSA. The CDR3 runs to 15 residues. CDR3 residues: CASSLAGRNSQPQHF. The CDR3 DNA sequence: TGTGCCAGCAGCTTAGCCGGCAGGAATAGTCAGCCCCAGCATTTT.

The chain uses TRBV7-3 and TRBJ2-7; TRBD2 matches 9 bases. Germline V lookup: CDR1 SGHTA, CDR2 FQGTGA. The CDR3 contains 13 residues. The V segment lost 3 bases and the J segment 7 bases; nucleotides outside the gene matches: 4. The CDR3 sequence is CASSFAGGWEQYF. CDR3 nucleotide sequence: TGTGCCAGCAGCTTCGCGGGAGGGTGGGAGCAGTACTTC.

The rearrangement uses TRBV10-3 and TRBJ2-5, with 11 bases matching TRBD2. The CDR3 extends over 15 amino acids. The junction had 8 bases not matched to a gene; V was cut back by 6 bases and J by 5 bases. The germline V gene encodes CDR1 ENHRY and CDR2 SYGVKD. CDR3 DNA sequence: TGTGCCATCAGCGAAGGACTAGCGGGCTGGGAGACCCAGTACTTC. It encodes CAISEGLAGWETQYF.

The CDR3 DNA reads as TGCGCCAGCAGCCAAGAGGGAGGACTTTTCCAAGAGACCCAGTACTTC. Translating gives CASSQEGGLFQETQYF. This sequence joins TRBV4-1 and TRBJ2-5, with TRBD2 as a possible D gene (6 bases). Trimming stripped 0 bases from V and 1 base from J, with 12 bases between. CDR3 length: 16 amino acids. Germline loops: CDR1 MGHRA, CDR2 YSYEKL.

The chain joins TRBV29-1 to TRBJ1-5; D may be TRBD1 (5 bases). V lost 7 bases to trimming and J lost 0 bases, with 10 bases between them. The germline V gene has CDR1 SQVTM and CDR2 ANQGSEA. CDR3 length equals 13 residues. CDR3 amino acids: CSGLTDSNQPQHF. DNA for the CDR3: TGCAGCGGTTTGACAGATAGCAATCAGCCCCAGCATTTT.

This chain uses TRBV30 with TRBJ2-7; D is possibly TRBD2 (5 bases). This CDR3 comprises 17 residues. Per the germline V gene, CDR1 is GTSNPN and CDR2 is SVGIG (reference sequence). Between the trimmed V and J ends, which lost 1 base and 5 bases, there was a span of 24 bases. CDR3 nucleotides: TGTGCCTGGAGTGAACCCAATTATATTGAGGGAATGGACGAGCAGTACTTC. This codes for CAWSEPNYIEGMDEQYF. The full variable domain, its missing parts supplied by reference TRBV30 and TRBJ2-7, is SQTIHQWPATLVQPVGSPLSLECTVEGTSNPNLYWYRQAAGRGLQLLFYSVGIGQISSEVPQNLSASRPQDRQFILSSKKLLLSDSGFYLCAWSEPNYIEGMDEQYFGPGTRLTVT.